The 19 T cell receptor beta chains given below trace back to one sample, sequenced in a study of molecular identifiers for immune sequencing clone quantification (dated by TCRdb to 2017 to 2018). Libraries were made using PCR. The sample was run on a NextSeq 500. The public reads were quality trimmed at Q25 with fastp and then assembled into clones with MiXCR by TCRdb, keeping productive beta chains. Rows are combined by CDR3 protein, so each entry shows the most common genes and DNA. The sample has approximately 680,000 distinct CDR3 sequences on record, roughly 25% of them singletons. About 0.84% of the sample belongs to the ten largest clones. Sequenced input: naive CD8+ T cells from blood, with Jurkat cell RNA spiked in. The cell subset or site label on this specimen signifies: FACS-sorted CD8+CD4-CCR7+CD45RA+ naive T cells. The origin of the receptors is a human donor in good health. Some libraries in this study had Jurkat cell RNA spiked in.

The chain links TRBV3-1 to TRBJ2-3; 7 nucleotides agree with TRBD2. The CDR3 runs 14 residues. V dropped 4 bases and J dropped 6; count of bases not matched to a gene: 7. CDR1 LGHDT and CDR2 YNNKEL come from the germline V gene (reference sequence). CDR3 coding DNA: TGTGCCAGCAGCCCACTAGCGAAACGGGATACGCAGTATTTT. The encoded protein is CASSPLAKRDTQYF.

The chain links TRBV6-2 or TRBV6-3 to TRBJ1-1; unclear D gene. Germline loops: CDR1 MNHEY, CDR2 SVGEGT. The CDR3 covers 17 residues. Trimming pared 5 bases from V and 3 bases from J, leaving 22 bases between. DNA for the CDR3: TGTGCCAGCAGTCGGGCCCCCCCTTACGGGATGGACACTGAAGCTTTCTTT. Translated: CASSRAPPYGMDTEAFF.

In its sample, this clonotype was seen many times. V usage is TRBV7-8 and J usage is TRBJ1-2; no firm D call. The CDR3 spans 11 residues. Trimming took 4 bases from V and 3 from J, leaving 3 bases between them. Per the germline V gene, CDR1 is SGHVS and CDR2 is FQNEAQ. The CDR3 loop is CASSYDYGYTF. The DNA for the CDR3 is TGTGCCAGCAGCTACGACTATGGCTACACCTTC.

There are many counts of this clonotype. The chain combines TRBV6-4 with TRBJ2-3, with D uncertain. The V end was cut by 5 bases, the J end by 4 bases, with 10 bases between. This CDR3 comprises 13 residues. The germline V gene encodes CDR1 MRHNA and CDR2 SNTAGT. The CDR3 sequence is CASSYDLSDTQYF. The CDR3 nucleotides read TGTGCCAGCAGTTATGACCTCTCAGATACGCAGTATTTT.

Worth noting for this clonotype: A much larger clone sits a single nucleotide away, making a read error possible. Written as DNA, the CDR3 is TGTGCCAACAGCAAAAAAGGGGCGGAGCAGTACTTC. Its translation is CANSKKGAEQYF. The chain is built from TRBV21-1 and TRBJ2-7; no DNA check was done on the table's D call, TRBD1. TRBV21-1 constitutes a pseudogene. The CDR3 is 12 residues long.

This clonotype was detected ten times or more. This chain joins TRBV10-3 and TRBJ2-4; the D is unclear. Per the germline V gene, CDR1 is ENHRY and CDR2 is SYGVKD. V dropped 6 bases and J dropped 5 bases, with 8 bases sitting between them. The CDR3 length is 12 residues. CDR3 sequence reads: CAIRTEQNIQYF. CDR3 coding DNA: TGTGCCATCAGGACCGAACAAAACATTCAGTACTTC.

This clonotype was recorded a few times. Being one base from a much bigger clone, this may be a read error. The CDR3 loop reads CASALSSADTQYF. CDR3 DNA: TGTGCCAGCGCCCTCAGCAGCGCAGATACGCAGTATTTT. The V gene is TRBV28, the J gene TRBJ2-3; D is unclear. The CDR3 covers 13 residues. Germline V gives CDR1 MDHEN, CDR2 SYDVKM. Trimming took off 8 bases at V and 4 bases at J, with 13 bases between the two ends.

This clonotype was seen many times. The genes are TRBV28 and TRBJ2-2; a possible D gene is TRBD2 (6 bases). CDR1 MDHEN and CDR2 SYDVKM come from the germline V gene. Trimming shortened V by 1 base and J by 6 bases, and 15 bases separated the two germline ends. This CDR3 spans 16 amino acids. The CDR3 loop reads CASSLLGLASAGELFF. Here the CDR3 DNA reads TGTGCCAGCAGTTTATTAGGTCTAGCGTCTGCCGGGGAGCTGTTTTTT.

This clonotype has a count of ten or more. DNA for the CDR3: TGTGCCAGCAGGCAGGGAGTAGGTTGGTCCTACGAGCAGTACTTC. It codes for CASRQGVGWSYEQYF. The chain links TRBV6-5 to TRBJ2-7; D is perhaps TRBD1 or TRBD2 (5 bases each). The CDR3 contains 15 residues. Trimming stripped 6 bases from V and 1 base from J, with 16 bases between. CDR1 is MNHEY, CDR2 SVGAGI, per germline.

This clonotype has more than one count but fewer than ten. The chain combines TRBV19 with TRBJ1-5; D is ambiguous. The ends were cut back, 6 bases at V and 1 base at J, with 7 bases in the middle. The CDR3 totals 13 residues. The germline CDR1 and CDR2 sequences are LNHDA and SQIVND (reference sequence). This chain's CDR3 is CASSFPSNQPQHF. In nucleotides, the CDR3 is TGTGCCAGTAGCTTCCCAAGCAATCAGCCCCAGCATTTT.

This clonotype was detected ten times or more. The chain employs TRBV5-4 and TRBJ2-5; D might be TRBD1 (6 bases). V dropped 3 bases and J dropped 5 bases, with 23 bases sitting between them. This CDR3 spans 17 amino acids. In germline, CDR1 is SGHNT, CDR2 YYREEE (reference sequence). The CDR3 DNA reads TGTGCCAGCAGCTCCGATAGTGGGAAACAGGGCGTTGAGACCCAGTACTTC. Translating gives CASSSDSGKQGVETQYF.

The CDR3 nucleotides read TGTGCCAGCAGCCTATACAGGTTAGGGGACCAAGAGACCCAGTACTTC. Its protein product is CASSLYRLGDQETQYF. The rearrangement uses TRBV6-6 and TRBJ2-5; perhaps TRBD1 as D (5 bases). Germline V gene data show CDR1 as MNHNY and CDR2 as SVGAGI (reference sequence). The germline V and J ends were trimmed by 6 bases and 0 bases, with 17 bases remaining between them. This CDR3 is 16 amino acids long.

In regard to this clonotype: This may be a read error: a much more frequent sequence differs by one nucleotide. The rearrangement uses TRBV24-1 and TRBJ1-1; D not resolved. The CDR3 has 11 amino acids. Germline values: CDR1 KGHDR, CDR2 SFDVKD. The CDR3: CATRLNSEAFF. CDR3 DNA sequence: TGTGCCACCAGACTGAACTCTGAAGCTTTCTTT.

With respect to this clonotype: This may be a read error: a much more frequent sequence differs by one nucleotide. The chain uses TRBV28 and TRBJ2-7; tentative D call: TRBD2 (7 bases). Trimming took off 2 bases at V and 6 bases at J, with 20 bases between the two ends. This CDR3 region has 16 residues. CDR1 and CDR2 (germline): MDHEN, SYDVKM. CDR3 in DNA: TGTGCCAGCAGTTTAGTGCAGGGCCCGGGGGGCTGCGAGCAGTACTTC. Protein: CASSLVQGPGGCEQYF.

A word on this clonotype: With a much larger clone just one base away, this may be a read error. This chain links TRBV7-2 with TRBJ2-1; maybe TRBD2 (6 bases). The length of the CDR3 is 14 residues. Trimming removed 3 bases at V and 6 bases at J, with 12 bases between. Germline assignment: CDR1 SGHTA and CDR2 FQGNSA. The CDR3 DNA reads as TGTGCCAGCAGCTTCCCGGACTATGGCAATGAGCAGTTCTTC. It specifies CASSFPDYGNEQFF.

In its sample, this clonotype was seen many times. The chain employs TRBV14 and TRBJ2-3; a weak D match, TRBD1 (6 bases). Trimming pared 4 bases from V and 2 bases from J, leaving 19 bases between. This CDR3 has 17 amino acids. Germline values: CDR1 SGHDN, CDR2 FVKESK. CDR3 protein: CASSLQKYRDTTDTQYF. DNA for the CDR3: TGTGCCAGCAGCCTTCAGAAATACCGGGACACCACAGATACGCAGTATTTT.

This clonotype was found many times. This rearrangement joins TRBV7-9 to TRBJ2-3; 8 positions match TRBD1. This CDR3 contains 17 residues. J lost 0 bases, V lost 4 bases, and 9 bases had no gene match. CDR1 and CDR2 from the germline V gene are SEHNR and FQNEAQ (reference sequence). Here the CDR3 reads CASSSRTGQTSTDTQYF. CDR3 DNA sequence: TGTGCCAGCAGCTCCCGGACAGGGCAAACTAGCACAGATACGCAGTATTTT. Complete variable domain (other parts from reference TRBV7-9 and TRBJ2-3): DTGVSQNPRHKITKRGQNVTFRCDPISEHNRLYWYRQTLGQGPEFLTYFQNEAQLEKSRLLSDRFSAERPKGSFSTLEIQRTEQGDSAMYLCASSSRTGQTSTDTQYFGPGTRLTVL.

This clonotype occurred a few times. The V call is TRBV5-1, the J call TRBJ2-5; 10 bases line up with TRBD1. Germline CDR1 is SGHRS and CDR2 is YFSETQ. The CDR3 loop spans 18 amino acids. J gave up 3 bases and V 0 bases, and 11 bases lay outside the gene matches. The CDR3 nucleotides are TGCGCCAGCAGCTTGGGGGACAGGGGATACCGGCCAGAAGAGACCCAGTACTTC. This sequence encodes CASSLGDRGYRPEETQYF. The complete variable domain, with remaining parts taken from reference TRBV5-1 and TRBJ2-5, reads KAGVTQTPRYLIKTRGQQVTLSCSPISGHRSVSWYQQTPGQGLQFLFEYFSETQRNKGNFPGRFSGRQFSNSRSEMNVSTLELGDSALYLCASSLGDRGYRPEETQYFGPGTRLLVL.

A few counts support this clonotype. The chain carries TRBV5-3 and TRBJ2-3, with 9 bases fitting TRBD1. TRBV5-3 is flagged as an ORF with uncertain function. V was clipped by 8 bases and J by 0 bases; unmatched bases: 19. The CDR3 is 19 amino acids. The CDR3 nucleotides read TGTGCCAGCAGTTCCGGGACAGGGTATTCGGCGACGAGCACAGATACGCAGTATTTT. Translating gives CASSSGTGYSATSTDTQYF.